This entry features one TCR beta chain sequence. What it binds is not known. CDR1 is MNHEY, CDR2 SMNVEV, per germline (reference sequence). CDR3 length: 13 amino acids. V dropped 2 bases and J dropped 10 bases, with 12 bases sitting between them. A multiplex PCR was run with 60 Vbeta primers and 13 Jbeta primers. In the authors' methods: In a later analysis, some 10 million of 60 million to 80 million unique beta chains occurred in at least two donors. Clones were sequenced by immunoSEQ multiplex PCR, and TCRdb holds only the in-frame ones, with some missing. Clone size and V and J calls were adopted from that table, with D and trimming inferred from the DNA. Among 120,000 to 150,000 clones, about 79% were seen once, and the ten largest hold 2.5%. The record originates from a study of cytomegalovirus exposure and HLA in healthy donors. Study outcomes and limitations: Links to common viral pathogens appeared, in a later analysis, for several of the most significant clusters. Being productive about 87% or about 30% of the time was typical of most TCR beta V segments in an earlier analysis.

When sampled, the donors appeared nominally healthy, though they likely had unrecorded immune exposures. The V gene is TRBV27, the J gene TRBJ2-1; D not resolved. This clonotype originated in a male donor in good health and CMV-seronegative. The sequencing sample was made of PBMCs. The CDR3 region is CASSLIGFREQFF. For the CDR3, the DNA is TGTGCCAGCAGTTTAATCGGGTTTCGCGAGCAGTTCTTC.